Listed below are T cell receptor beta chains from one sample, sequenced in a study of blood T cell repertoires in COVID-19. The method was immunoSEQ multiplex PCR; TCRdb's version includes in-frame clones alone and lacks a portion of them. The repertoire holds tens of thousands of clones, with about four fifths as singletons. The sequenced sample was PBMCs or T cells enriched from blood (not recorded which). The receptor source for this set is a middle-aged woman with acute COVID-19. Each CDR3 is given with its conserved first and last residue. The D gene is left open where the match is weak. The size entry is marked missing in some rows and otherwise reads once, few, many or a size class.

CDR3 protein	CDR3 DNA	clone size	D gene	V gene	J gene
CASSRQEAFF	TGTGCCAGCAGCCGACAGGAAGCTTTCTTT	.	.	TRBV28	TRBJ1-1
CAIRRGLQQETQYF	TGTGCCATCCGTAGGGGACTACAACAAGAGACCCAGTACTTC	.	TRBD2	TRBV10-3	TRBJ2-5
CASSIPRSGTGATEAFF	TGTGCCAGCAGCATACCGAGGTCCGGGACAGGGGCCACTGAAGCTTTCTTT	.	TRBD1	TRBV5-4	TRBJ1-1
CASSQAEAGGREQYF	TGTGCCAGCAGCCAAGCGGAAGCGGGAGGGAGGGAGCAGTACTTC	.	TRBD2	TRBV4-2	TRBJ2-7
CSQRTGGNTEAFF	TGCAGCCAGCGGACAGGGGGGAACACTGAAGCTTTCTTT	.	TRBD1	TRBV29-1	TRBJ1-1
CASSDPSSSGWNYEQYF	TGCGCCAGCAGTGACCCCTCCTCGAGCGGGTGGAACTACGAGCAGTACTTC	.	.	TRBV10-2	TRBJ2-7
CASSAVFAGQGYSLNTEAFF	TGTGCCAGCAGCGCCGTGTTCGCGGGACAGGGCTATTCCTTGAACACTGAAGCTTTCTTT	once	TRBD1	TRBV9	TRBJ1-1
CASSPRFLKGEANYGYTF	TGTGCCAGCAGCCCCCGGTTCCTAAAGGGGGAAGCTAACTATGGCTACACCTTC	.	.	TRBV7-8	TRBJ1-2
CASLMRDRGTWSSYNEQFF	TGTGCCAGCCTGATGCGGGACAGGGGAACTTGGAGCTCCTACAATGAGCAGTTCTTC	.	.	TRBV21-1	TRBJ2-1
CASSQRPGNGGETQYF	TGTGCCAGCAGCCAAAGACCAGGAAACGGCGGGGAGACCCAGTACTTC	many	.	TRBV3-1/TRBV3-2	TRBJ2-5
CASRPNRGHGYTF	TGTGCCAGCAGACCAAACAGGGGGCATGGCTACACCTTC	.	TRBD1	TRBV6-5	TRBJ1-2
CASIEGGVQQYF	TGTGCCAGCATCGAAGGGGGGGTCCAGCAGTACTTC	.	.	TRBV6-5	TRBJ2-7
CASSPTSGGATDTQYF	TGTGCCAGCAGCCCCACTAGCGGGGGGGCCACAGATACGCAGTATTTT	.	TRBD2	TRBV11-3	TRBJ2-3
CASSSPEARSNQPQHF	TGTGCCAGCAGTTCCCCCGAGGCGAGGAGCAATCAGCCCCAGCATTTT	few	.	TRBV27	TRBJ1-5
CASSETGFQETQYF	TGTGCCAGCAGTGAAACAGGCTTCCAAGAGACCCAGTACTTC	few	.	TRBV28	TRBJ2-5
CSSSGTGNTGELFF	TGCAGCTCATCCGGGACAGGGAACACCGGGGAGCTGTTTTTT	once	TRBD1	TRBV29-1	TRBJ2-2
CASSSFNSYEQYF	TGTGCCAGCAGCTCCTTTAACTCCTACGAGCAGTACTTC	.	.	TRBV5-6	TRBJ2-7
CASSRPSLLRNEQFF	TGTGCCAGCAGTCGTCCCTCTCTACTGCGCAATGAGCAGTTCTTC	.	.	TRBV6-5	TRBJ2-1
CSVVRTGVEQYF	TGCAGCGTTGTAAGGACAGGGGTCGAGCAGTACTTC	.	TRBD1	TRBV29-1	TRBJ2-7
CASSLSRVGRGDTGELFF	TGTGCCAGCAGTTTATCGAGGGTTGGCAGGGGGGACACCGGGGAGCTGTTTTTT	.	.	TRBV28	TRBJ2-2
CATGRYRVWETQYF	TGTGCCACCGGACGATACAGGGTCTGGGAGACCCAGTACTTC	.	.	TRBV24-1	TRBJ2-5
CASSGQGAGQPQHF	TGTGCCAGCAGTGGACAGGGGGCCGGTCAGCCCCAGCATTTT	few	TRBD1	TRBV25-1	TRBJ1-5
CASSPGGGYQETQYF	TGTGCCAGCAGCCCGGGGGGAGGGTACCAAGAGACCCAGTACTTC	.	TRBD2	TRBV11-3	TRBJ2-5
CASRVGDSNQPQHF	TGTGCCAGCAGGGTAGGGGATAGCAATCAGCCCCAGCATTTT	once	.	TRBV2	TRBJ1-5
CASSPPGSFGTEAFF	TGTGCCAGTAGTCCGCCCGGGTCCTTTGGGACTGAAGCTTTCTTT	.	.	TRBV19	TRBJ1-1
CASSLEGGGAEQYF	TGTGCCAGCAGCTTAGAGGGCGGGGGAGCCGAGCAGTACTTC	medium-sized	TRBD2	TRBV13	TRBJ2-7
CASSFPGSGYTF	TGTGCCAGCAGCTTCCCGGGATCTGGCTACACCTTC	.	.	TRBV5-6	TRBJ1-2
CASTLTGAYNEQFF	TGTGCCAGCACCTTGACAGGAGCCTACAATGAGCAGTTCTTC	once	.	TRBV7-9	TRBJ2-1
CASSSQGAEQFF	TGTGCCAGCAGCTCACAGGGGGCTGAGCAGTTCTTC	.	TRBD1	TRBV7-9	TRBJ2-1